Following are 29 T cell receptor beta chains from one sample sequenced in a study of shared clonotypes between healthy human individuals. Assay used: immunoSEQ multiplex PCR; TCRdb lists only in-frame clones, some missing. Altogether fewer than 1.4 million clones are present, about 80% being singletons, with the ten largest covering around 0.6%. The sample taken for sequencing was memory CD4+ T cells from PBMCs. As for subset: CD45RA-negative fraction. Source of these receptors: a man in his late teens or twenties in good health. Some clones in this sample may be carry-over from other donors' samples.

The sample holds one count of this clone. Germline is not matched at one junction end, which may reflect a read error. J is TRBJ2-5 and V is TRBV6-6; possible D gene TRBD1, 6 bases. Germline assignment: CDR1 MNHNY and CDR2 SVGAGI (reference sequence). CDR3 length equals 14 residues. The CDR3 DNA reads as TGTGCCGGCAGGGGCCCGCCCCACAGGGAGACCCAGTACTTC. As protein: CAGRGPPHRETQYF.

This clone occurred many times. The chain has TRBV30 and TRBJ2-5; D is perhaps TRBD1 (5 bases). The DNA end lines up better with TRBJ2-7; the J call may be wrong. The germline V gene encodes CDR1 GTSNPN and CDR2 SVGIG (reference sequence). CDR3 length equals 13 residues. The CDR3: CAWSPKGLDEQYF. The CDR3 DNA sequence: TGTGCCTGGAGTCCTAAGGGGTTGGACGAGCAGTACTTC.

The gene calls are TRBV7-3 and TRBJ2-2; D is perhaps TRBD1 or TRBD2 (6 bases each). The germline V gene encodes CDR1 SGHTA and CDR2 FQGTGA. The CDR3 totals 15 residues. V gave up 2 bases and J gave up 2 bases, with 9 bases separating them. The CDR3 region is CASSLGGQNTGELFF. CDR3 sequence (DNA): TGTGCCAGCAGCTTAGGGGGGCAAAACACCGGGGAGCTGTTTTTT.

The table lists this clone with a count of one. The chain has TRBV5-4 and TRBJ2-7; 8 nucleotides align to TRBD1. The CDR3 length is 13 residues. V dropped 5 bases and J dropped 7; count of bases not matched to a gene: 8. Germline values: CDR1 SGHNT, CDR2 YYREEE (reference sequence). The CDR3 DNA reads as TGTGCCAGCAGTTTCCAGGGGGCAAGGGAGCAGTACTTC. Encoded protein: CASSFQGAREQYF.

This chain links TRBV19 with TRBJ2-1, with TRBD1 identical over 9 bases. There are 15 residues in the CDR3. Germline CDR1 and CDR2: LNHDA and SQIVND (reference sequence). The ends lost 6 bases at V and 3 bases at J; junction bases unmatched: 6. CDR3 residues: CASRRRDRDYNEQFF. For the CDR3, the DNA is TGTGCCAGTAGGCGCCGGGACAGGGACTACAATGAGCAGTTCTTC. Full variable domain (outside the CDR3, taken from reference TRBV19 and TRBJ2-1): DGGITQSPKYLFRKEGQNVTLSCEQNLNHDAMYWYRQDPGQGLRLIYYSQIVNDFQKGDIAEGYSVSREKKESFPLTVTSAQKNPTAFYLCASRRRDRDYNEQFFGPGTRLTVL.

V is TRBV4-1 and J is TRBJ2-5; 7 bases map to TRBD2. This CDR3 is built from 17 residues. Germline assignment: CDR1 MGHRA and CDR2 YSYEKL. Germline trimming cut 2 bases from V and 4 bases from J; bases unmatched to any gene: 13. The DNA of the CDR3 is TGCGCCAGCAGCCAAAGAAGGATAGCGGGTTTCCTAGAGACCCAGTACTTC. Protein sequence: CASSQRRIAGFLETQYF.

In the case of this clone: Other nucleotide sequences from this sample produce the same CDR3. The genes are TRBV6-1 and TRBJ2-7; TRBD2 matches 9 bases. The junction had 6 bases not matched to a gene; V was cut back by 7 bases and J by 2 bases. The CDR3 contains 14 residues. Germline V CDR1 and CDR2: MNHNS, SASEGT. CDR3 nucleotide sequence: TGTGCCAGCACCCGGACTAGCGACCCCTACGAGCAGTACTTC. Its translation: CASTRTSDPYEQYF.

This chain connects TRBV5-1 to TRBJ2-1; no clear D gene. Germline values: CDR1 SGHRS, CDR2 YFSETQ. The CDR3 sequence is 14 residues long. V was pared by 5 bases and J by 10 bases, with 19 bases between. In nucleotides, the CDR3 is TGCGCCAGCAGTCGAGGTGGTACGACACTCGAGCAGTTCTTC. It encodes CASSRGGTTLEQFF. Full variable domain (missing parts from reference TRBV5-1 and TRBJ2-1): KAGVTQTPRYLIKTRGQQVTLSCSPISGHRSVSWYQQTPGQGLQFLFEYFSETQRNKGNFPGRFSGRQFSNSRSEMNVSTLELGDSALYLCASSRGGTTLEQFFGPGTRLTVL.

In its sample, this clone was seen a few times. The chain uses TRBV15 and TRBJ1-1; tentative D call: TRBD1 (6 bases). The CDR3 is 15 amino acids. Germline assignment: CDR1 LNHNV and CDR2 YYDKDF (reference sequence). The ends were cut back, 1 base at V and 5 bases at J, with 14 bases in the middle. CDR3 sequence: CATSRGGGAGTEAFF. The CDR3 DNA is TGTGCCACCAGCAGAGGTGGGGGCGCGGGGACTGAAGCTTTCTTT.

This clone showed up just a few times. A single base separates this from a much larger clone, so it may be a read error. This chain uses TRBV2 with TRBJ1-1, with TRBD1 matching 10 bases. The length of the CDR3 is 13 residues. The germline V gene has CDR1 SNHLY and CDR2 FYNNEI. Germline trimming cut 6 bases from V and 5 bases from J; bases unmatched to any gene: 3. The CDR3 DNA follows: TGTGCCAGCAGCCTGGGACAGGGGACTGAAGCTTTCTTT. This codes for CASSLGQGTEAFF.

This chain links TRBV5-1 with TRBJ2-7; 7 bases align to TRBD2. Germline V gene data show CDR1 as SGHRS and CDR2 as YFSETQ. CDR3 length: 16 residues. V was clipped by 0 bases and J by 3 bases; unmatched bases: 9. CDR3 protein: CASSLAATSEGYEQYF. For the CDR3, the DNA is TGCGCCAGCAGCTTGGCCGCTACTAGCGAGGGCTACGAGCAGTACTTC. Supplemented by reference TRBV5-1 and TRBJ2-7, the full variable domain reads KAGVTQTPRYLIKTRGQQVTLSCSPISGHRSVSWYQQTPGQGLQFLFEYFSETQRNKGNFPGRFSGRQFSNSRSEMNVSTLELGDSALYLCASSLAATSEGYEQYFGPGTRLTVT.

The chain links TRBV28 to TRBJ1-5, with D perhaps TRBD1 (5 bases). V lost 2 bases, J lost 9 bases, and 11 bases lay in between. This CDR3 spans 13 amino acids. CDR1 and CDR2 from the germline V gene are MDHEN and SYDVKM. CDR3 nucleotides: TGTGCCAGCAGTTTAGGGGGAGTAGCGCCCCAGCATTTT. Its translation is CASSLGGVAPQHF.

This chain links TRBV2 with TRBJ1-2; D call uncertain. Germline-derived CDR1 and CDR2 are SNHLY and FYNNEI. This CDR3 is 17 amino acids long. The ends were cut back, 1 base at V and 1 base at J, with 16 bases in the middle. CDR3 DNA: TGTGCCAGCAGTGAAGAAGGCAGTTGGCTGAATAACTATGGCTACACCTTC. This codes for CASSEEGSWLNNYGYTF.

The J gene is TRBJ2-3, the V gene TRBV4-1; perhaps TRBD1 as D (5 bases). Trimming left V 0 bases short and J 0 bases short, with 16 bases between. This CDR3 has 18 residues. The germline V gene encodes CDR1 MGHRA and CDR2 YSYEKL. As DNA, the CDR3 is TGCGCCAGCAGCCAAGATATCTCGCAGGGCTACAGCACAGATACGCAGTATTTT. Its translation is CASSQDISQGYSTDTQYF.

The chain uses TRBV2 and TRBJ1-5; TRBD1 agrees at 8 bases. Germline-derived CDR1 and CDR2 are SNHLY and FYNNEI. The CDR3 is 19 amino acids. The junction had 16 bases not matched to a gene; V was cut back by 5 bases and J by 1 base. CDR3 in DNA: TGTGCCAGCAGTCCAAGGACCGGGACAGGTCCCGCAAGCAATCAGCCCCAGCATTTT. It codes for CASSPRTGTGPASNQPQHF.

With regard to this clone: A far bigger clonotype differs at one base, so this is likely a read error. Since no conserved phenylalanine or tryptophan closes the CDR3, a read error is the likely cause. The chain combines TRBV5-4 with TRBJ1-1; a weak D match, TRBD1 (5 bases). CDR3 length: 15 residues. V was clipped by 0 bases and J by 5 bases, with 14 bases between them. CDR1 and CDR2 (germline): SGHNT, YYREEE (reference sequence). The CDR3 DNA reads TGTGCCAGCAGCTTGGCCACTGGGGGGTGGACTGAAGCTTTCTCT. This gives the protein CASSLATGGWTEAFS.

CDR3 amino acids: CASSVEDYRYGYTF. The CDR3 nucleotides are TGTGCCAGCAGCGTAGAAGACTATCGATATGGCTACACCTTC. The chain combines TRBV9 with TRBJ1-2, with D unclear. The germline CDR1 and CDR2 sequences are SGDLS and YYNGEE. The CDR3 sequence is 14 residues long. Trimming cost V 0 bases and J 5 bases, with 11 bases left between them.

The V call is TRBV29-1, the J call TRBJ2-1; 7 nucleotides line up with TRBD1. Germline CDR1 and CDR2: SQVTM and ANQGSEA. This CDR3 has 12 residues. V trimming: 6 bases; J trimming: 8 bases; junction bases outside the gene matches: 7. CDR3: CSVTGIEYEQFF. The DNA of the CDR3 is TGCAGCGTGACAGGGATTGAATATGAGCAGTTCTTC.

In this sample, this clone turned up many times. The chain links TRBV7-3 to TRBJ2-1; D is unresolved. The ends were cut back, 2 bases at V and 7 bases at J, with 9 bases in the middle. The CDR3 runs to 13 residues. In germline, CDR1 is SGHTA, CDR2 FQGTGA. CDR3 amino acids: CASSLSVVNEQFF. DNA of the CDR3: TGTGCCAGCAGCTTATCGGTGGTTAATGAGCAGTTCTTC.

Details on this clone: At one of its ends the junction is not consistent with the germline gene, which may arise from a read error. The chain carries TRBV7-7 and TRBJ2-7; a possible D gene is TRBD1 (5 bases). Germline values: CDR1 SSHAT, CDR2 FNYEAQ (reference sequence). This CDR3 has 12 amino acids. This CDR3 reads CASSYQGYEQCF. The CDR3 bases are TGTGCCAGCAGCTATCAGGGCTACGAGCAGTGCTTC.

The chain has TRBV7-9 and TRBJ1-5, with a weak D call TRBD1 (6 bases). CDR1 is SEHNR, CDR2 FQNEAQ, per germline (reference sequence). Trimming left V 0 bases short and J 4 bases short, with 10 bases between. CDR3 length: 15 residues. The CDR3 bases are TGTGCCAGCAGCTTAGCGGGGGGGGCGAATCAGCCCCAGCATTTT. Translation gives CASSLAGGANQPQHF.

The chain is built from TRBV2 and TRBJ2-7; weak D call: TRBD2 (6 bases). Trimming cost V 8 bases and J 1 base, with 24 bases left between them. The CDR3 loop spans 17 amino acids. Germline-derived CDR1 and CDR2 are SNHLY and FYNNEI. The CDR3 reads CASLSRGGSTRSYEQYF. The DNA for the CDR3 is TGTGCCAGCCTATCCCGTGGAGGGTCCACCAGGTCCTACGAGCAGTACTTC.

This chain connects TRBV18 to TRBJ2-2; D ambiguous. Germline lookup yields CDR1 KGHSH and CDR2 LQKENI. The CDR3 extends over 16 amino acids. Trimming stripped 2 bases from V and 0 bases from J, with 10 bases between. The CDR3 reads CASSPMGIPNTGELFF. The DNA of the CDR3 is TGTGCCAGCTCACCAATGGGGATACCGAACACCGGGGAGCTGTTTTTT.

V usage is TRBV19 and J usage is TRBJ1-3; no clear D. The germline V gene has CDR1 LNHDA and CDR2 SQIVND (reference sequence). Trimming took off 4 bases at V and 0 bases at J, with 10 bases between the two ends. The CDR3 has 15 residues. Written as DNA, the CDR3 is TGTGCCAGTAGTAAGACACCTTACTCTGGAAACACCATATATTTT. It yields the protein CASSKTPYSGNTIYF.

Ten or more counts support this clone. The CDR3 here is CASSHPGQYYGYTF. The CDR3 bases are TGTGCCAGCAGCCACCCGGGACAGTACTATGGCTACACCTTC. The chain recombines TRBV7-2 with TRBJ1-2; 7 positions match TRBD1. This CDR3 region has 14 residues. Germline V CDR1 and CDR2: SGHTA, FQGNSA. The J segment lost 3 bases and the V segment lost 5 bases, leaving 6 bases of the junction unmatched. The variable domain in full, with the rest retrieved from reference TRBV7-2 and TRBJ1-2, is GAGVSQSPSNKVTEKGKDVELRCDPISGHTALYWYRQSLGQGLEFLIYFQGNSAPDKSGLPSDRFSAERTGGSVSTLTIQRTQQEDSAVYLCASSHPGQYYGYTFGSGTRLTVV.

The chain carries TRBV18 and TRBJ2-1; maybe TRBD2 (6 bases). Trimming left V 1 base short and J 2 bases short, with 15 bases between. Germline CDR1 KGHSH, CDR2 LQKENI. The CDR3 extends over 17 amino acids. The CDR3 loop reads CASSPRLGTLTYNEQFF. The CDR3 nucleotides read TGTGCCAGCTCACCACGGCTGGGGACTCTTACCTACAATGAGCAGTTCTTC. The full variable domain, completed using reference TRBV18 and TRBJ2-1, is NAGVMQNPRHLVRRRGQEARLRCSPMKGHSHVYWYRQLPEEGLKFMVYLQKENIIDESGMPKERFSAEFPKEGPSILRIQQVVRGDSAAYFCASSPRLGTLTYNEQFFGPGTRLTVL.

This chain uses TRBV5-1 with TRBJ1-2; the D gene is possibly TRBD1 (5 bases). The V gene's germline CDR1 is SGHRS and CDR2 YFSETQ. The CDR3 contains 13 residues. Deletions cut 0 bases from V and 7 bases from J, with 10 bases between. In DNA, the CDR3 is TGCGCCAGCAGCTTGGGACAGCAACGTGGCTACACCTTC. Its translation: CASSLGQQRGYTF.

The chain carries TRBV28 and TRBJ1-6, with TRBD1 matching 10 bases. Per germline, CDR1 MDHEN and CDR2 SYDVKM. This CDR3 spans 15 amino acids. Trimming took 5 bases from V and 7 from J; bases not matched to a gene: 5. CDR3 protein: CASSGMGQGNSPLHF. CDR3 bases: TGTGCCAGCAGTGGTATGGGACAGGGGAATTCACCCCTCCACTTT.

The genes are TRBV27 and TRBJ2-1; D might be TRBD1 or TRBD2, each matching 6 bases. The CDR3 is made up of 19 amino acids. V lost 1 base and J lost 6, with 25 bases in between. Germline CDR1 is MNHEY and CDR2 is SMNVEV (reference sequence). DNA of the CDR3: TGTGCCAGCAGTTTATTTATGGTTCCCGATCCCAGGGGAGGCAATGAGCAGTTCTTC. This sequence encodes CASSLFMVPDPRGGNEQFF.